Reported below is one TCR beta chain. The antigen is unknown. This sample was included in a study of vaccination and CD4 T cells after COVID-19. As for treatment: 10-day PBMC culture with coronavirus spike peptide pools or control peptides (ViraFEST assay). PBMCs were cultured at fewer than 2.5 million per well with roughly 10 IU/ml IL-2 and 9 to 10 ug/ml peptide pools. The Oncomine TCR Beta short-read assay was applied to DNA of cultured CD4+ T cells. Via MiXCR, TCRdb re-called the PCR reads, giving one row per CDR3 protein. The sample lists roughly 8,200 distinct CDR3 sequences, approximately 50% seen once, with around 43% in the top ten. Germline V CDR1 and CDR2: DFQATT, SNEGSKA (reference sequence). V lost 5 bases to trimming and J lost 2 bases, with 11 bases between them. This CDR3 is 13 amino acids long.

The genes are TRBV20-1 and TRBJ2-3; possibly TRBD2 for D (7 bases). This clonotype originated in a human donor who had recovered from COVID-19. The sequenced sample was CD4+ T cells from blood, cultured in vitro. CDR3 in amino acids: CSALRGATDTQYF. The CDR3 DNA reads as TGCAGTGCTCTCCGGGGGGCCACAGATACGCAGTATTTT.